These 14 T cell receptor beta chains came from one sample sequenced in a study of blood T cell repertoires in COVID-19 (dated by TCRdb to between 2020 and 2021). The receptor library was made with the immunoSEQ multiplex PCR assay. TCRdb retrieved this table from immuneACCESS and kept in-frame rearrangements only. Not all clones are present; in checked studies, unresolved V genes account for under half, and no reason is known for the remainder. Counted in this sample were roughly 80,000 clones; about 85% of them appeared once. More than 5% of the sample goes to the ten largest clones. The specimen was peripheral blood. The receptors originated from a man aged 60 to 75 with active or convalescent COVID-19.

This rearrangement joins TRBV7-2 to TRBJ2-7; D may be TRBD2 (6 bases). V lost 1 base, J lost 6 bases, and 16 bases lay in between. The CDR3 spans 15 residues. The V gene's germline CDR1 is SGHTA and CDR2 FQGNSA. CDR3 DNA sequence: TGTGCCAGCAGCTTAGGCGGTGCGGGGTCCGGCGAGCAGTACTTC. Translated, it gives CASSLGGAGSGEQYF.

The chain joins TRBV6-5 to TRBJ2-7; 7 bases line up with TRBD1. The CDR3 runs to 13 residues. The germline V gene encodes CDR1 MNHEY and CDR2 SVGAGI. V lost 7 bases, J lost 5 bases, and 8 bases stayed unmatched. The CDR3 is CASTPTGYDEQYF. The CDR3 nucleotides read TGTGCCAGCACCCCGACAGGGTATGACGAGCAGTACTTC.

The rearrangement links TRBV19 to TRBJ1-6; D remains unclear. There are 15 residues in the CDR3. With 0 bases removed from V and 2 bases from J, the gap between germline ends came to 5 bases. Germline CDR1 is LNHDA and CDR2 is SQIVND (reference sequence). CDR3 loop: CASSIDGAYNSPLHF. CDR3 bases: TGTGCCAGTAGTATAGACGGGGCCTATAATTCACCCCTCCACTTT.

This clone was counted between two and nine times. The rearrangement uses TRBV7-2 and TRBJ1-3, with D possibly matching TRBD1 (5 bases). The CDR3 has 15 residues. Germline V CDR1 and CDR2: SGHTA, FQGNSA. Trimming shortened V by 2 bases and J by 4 bases, and 12 bases separated the two germline ends. The CDR3 region has the DNA TGTGCCAGCAGCTTATTCACCGGGGGAGGAAACACCATATATTTT. Protein: CASSLFTGGGNTIYF.

This chain connects TRBV11-2 to TRBJ1-5, with TRBD1 matching 8 bases. There are 13 residues in the CDR3. Per germline, CDR1 SGHAT and CDR2 FQNNGV. V dropped 5 bases and J dropped 6; count of bases not matched to a gene: 3. Here the CDR3 reads CASSKQGAQPQHF. As DNA, the CDR3 is TGTGCCAGCAGCAAGCAGGGGGCTCAGCCCCAGCATTTT.

The rearrangement links TRBV19 to TRBJ2-6; tentative D call: TRBD1 (6 bases). CDR3 length: 15 amino acids. The germline V gene has CDR1 LNHDA and CDR2 SQIVND (reference sequence). V dropped 4 bases and J dropped 4 bases, with 11 bases sitting between them. This CDR3 is CASSTWGPGANVLTF. The DNA for the CDR3 is TGTGCCAGTAGTACTTGGGGGCCAGGGGCCAACGTCCTGACTTTC.

The sample holds a few counts of this clone. This chain uses TRBV3-1 (or the pseudogene TRBV3-2) with TRBJ2-1, with 9 bases lining up with TRBD2. Germline-derived CDR1 and CDR2 are LGHDT and YNNKEL (reference sequence). V dropped 1 base and J dropped 4; count of bases not matched to a gene: 2. CDR3 length: 15 amino acids. The CDR3, as DNA: TGTGCCAGCAGCCAAGGGCGGGGGGGATACAATGAGCAGTTCTTC. Translated, it gives CASSQGRGGYNEQFF.

V is TRBV6-1 and J is TRBJ2-1, with D perhaps matching TRBD2 (5 bases). Germline CDR1 reads MNHNS; CDR2 reads SASEGT. The V end was cut by 2 bases, the J end by 9 bases, with 17 bases between. The CDR3 length is 15 residues. The CDR3 spells CASSEMGRTGFEQFF. The CDR3 nucleotides are TGTGCCAGCAGTGAAATGGGGAGAACGGGGTTTGAGCAGTTCTTC.

In its sample, this clone was seen a few times. V gene TRBV6-2 or TRBV6-3 combines with J gene TRBJ2-1; 7 nucleotides align to TRBD2. CDR3 size: 16 residues. Losses at the gene ends were 2 bases for V and 4 bases for J; bases not matched to a gene: 8. Germline V gene lookup returns CDR1 MNHEY and CDR2 SVGEGT. This chain's CDR3 is CASSYGSSGLYNEQFF. As DNA, the CDR3 is TGTGCCAGCAGTTACGGGTCTAGCGGCCTGTACAATGAGCAGTTCTTC.

The chain has TRBV5-5 and TRBJ1-2; 10 nucleotides line up with TRBD1. The V gene's germline CDR1 is SGHKS and CDR2 YYEKEE (reference sequence). With V trimmed by 4 bases and J by 2 bases, 5 bases remained unmatched. The CDR3 consists of 15 residues. The CDR3 nucleotides are TGTGCCAGCAGCCGGACAGGGGGTGGAAACTATGGCTACACCTTC. The encoded protein is CASSRTGGGNYGYTF.

The chain combines TRBV24-1 with TRBJ1-1; D uncertain. CDR1 is KGHDR and CDR2 is SFDVKD in the germline V gene. CDR3 size: 16 residues. V was trimmed by 5 bases and J by 7 bases, leaving 22 bases between them. CDR3: CATSVASARLEGEAFF. CDR3 nucleotides: TGTGCCACCAGTGTCGCGTCAGCCAGACTCGAAGGTGAAGCTTTCTTT.

V usage is TRBV12-5 and J usage is TRBJ1-1, with 10 bases fitting TRBD1. Per germline, CDR1 LGHNT and CDR2 FRNRAP. The J segment lost 0 bases and the V segment lost 2 bases, leaving 6 bases of the junction unmatched. There are 17 residues in the CDR3. The CDR3 DNA reads as TGTGCTAGTGGTTTGTACGGGACAGGGGTCATGAACACTGAAGCTTTCTTT. It translates to CASGLYGTGVMNTEAFF. Together with reference TRBV12-5 and TRBJ1-1, the CDR3 gives the full variable domain: DARVTQTPRHKVTEMGQEVTMRCQPILGHNTVFWYRQTMMQGLELLAYFRNRAPLDDSGMPKDRFSAEMPDATLATLKIQPSEPRDSAVYFCASGLYGTGVMNTEAFFGQGTRLTVV.

This clone has just one count. The V call is TRBV29-1, the J call TRBJ2-1; 7 nucleotides line up with TRBD2. Trimming at V came to 6 bases and at J to 3 bases, leaving 5 bases not matched to a gene. The V gene's germline CDR1 is SQVTM and CDR2 ANQGSEA. The CDR3 loop spans 13 amino acids. CDR3 region: CSVGTTLYNEQFF. The CDR3 nucleotides are TGCAGCGTCGGGACTACCCTCTACAATGAGCAGTTCTTC.

The genes are TRBV10-3 and TRBJ2-5; weak D call: TRBD2 (5 bases). The CDR3 is 13 amino acids. Germline lookup yields CDR1 ENHRY and CDR2 SYGVKD. V gave up 7 bases and J gave up 5 bases, with 14 bases separating them. This CDR3 is CAITLTIGETQYF. As DNA, the CDR3 is TGTGCCATCACCTTGACTATAGGGGAGACCCAGTACTTC.